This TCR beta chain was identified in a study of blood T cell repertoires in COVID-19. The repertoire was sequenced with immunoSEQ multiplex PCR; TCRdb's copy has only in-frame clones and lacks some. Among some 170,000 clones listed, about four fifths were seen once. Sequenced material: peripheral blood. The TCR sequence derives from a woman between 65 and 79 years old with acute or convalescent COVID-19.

The CDR3 nucleotides read TGTGCCTGGTGTCGAGACCCGGGGTACACTGAAGCTTTCTTT. Encoded protein: CAWCRDPGYTEAFF. V usage is TRBV30 and J usage is TRBJ1-1; D is unresolved. Germline V gene data show CDR1 as GTSNPN and CDR2 as SVGIG (reference sequence). V lost 5 bases and J 3 bases, leaving 16 bases between the germline ends. The CDR3 runs to 14 residues.